A selection of T cell receptor beta chains follows, all from one sample in a study of a mutant IDH1 vaccine in newly diagnosed glioma. For these receptors, no antigen is known. Profiling relied on immunoSEQ multiplex PCR, and the TCRdb table lists in-frame clones only, not all of them. The sample holds about 85,000 clones, around nine tenths seen once. This specimen consisted of PBMCs, obtained from a glioma patient whose treatment included an IDH1 peptide vaccine. All receptors come from a woman aged 50 to 65 with glioma. CDR3s include the opening cysteine and the closing phenylalanine or tryptophan. D genes are given only for firm matches. The listing skips clone size in some rows; elsewhere it reads once, few, many or a size class.

>TRBJ1-1|-|-|TRBV2
TGTGCCAGCAGTTTTTCCTCCCCTTGGGGAGCAGGGAACACTGAAGCTTTCTTT
CASSFSSPWGAGNTEAFF
>TRBJ2-7|TRBD1|-|TRBV10-2
TGCGCCACCCGGACAGGGGAGAGCTCCTACGAGCAGTACTTC
CATRTGESSYEQYF
>TRBJ1-5|TRBD1|-|TRBV2
TGTGCCAGCAGTAAGGAACAGGGGAACCATCAGCCCCAGCATTTT
CASSKEQGNHQPQHF
>TRBJ2-3|TRBD1|-|TRBV5-1
TGCGCCAGCACCCTTAACGGGCAGGGGGCCACAGATACGCAGTATTTT
CASTLNGQGATDTQYF
>TRBJ1-3|-|-|TRBV11-2
TGTGCCATCCGGAGAGGGGGAAACACCATATATTTT
CAIRRGGNTIYF
>TRBJ2-5|-|-|TRBV10-1
TGCGCCAGCAGTAGGCGGATTCAAGAGACCCAGTACTTC
CASSRRIQETQYF
>TRBJ2-1|TRBD1|-|TRBV11-3
TGTGCCAGCAGCTCACGTGACAGGGGTCCCGATGAGCAGTTCTTC
CASSSRDRGPDEQFF
>TRBJ2-1|-|-|TRBV6-5
TGTGCCAGCAGAGGGGACACCTACAATGAGCAGTTCTTC
CASRGDTYNEQFF
>TRBJ2-3|-|-|TRBV29-1
TGCAGCGTCTCCCGGGCCTTAGCAGATACGCAGTATTTT
CSVSRALADTQYF
>TRBJ1-1|-|few|TRBV5-5
TGTGCCAGCAGTTTCGGCGCGAACACTGAAGCTTTCTTT
CASSFGANTEAFF
>TRBJ1-5|-|-|TRBV28
TGTGCCAGCAGTTTAACCTCGACAGGCAGGTCGCCCCAGCATTTT
CASSLTSTGRSPQHF
>TRBJ2-3|TRBD2|-|TRBV7-3
TGTGCCAGCAGCTTAATGTTGGCGGGAGGGCAGGCGGATACGCAGTATTTT
CASSLMLAGGQADTQYF
>TRBJ2-4|TRBD1|-|TRBV5-8
TGTGCCAGCAGCGGGACAGGGGGCGCGGGAAACATTCAGTACTTC
CASSGTGGAGNIQYF
>TRBJ2-2|TRBD2|-|TRBV4-1
TGCGCCAGCAGCCTCGGGGTAGCGGGAGTGGTATACACCGGGGAGCTGTTTTTT
CASSLGVAGVVYTGELFF
>TRBJ2-1|TRBD2|-|TRBV29-1
TGCAGCGTCCTGGCGGGACTAGCGGGAGGAAATGAGCAGTTCTTC
CSVLAGLAGGNEQFF
>TRBJ2-1|-|once|TRBV5-4
TGTGCCAGCAGCTTGACGGGAAAGTCCTACAATGAGCAGTTCTTC
CASSLTGKSYNEQFF
>TRBJ2-2|-|-|TRBV18
TGTGCCAGCTCACCGAAGGGCGGGGAGCTGTTTTTT
CASSPKGGELFF
>TRBJ2-5|-|-|TRBV6-5
TGTGCCAGCAGTTCTATTAGGGCCCAAGAGACCCAGTACTTC
CASSSIRAQETQYF